Listed below are T cell receptor beta chains from one sample, sequenced in a study of CD8 T cells in ankylosing spondylitis. MiXCR, run by TCRdb on the 5' RACE reads, gives a single entry per CDR3 protein. The sample has around 39,000 distinct CDR3 sequences, 16% seen once. The sequencing input was blood. The receptors originated from a male donor with ankylosing spondylitis or in good health (not recorded which). Each CDR3 is given with its conserved first and last residue. D genes are given only for firm matches. The listing skips clone size in some rows; elsewhere it reads once, few, many or a size class.

CASSRGLAGGGATGELFF | TGTGCCAGCAGCCGCGGACTAGCGGGGGGAGGGGCCACCGGGGAGCTGTTTTTT | TRBD2 | 18 | NA | TRBJ2-2 | TRBV4-2
CASSRSEWTQYF | TGTGCCAGCAGCCGGAGCGAGTGGACCCAGTACTTC | NA | 12 | NA | TRBJ2-5 | TRBV11-1
CASSSRGGIAKNIQYF | TGTGCCAGCAGTTCAAGGGGTGGGATAGCCAAAAACATTCAGTACTTC | NA | 16 | few | TRBJ2-4 | TRBV7-2
CASSSRRGGTEAFF | TGTGCCAGCAGCTCGAGACGGGGGGGTACTGAAGCTTTCTTT | NA | 14 | few | TRBJ1-1 | TRBV7-9
CASSLSGFYNEQFF | TGTGCCAGCAGCCTATCCGGGTTCTACAATGAGCAGTTCTTC | NA | 14 | few | TRBJ2-1 | TRBV7-9
CASSSSWTGGLTDTQYF | TGCGCCAGCAGCTCCTCCTGGACAGGGGGACTTACAGATACGCAGTATTTT | TRBD1 | 17 | NA | TRBJ2-3 | TRBV5-1
CAISLGQSNQPQHF | TGTGCCATCAGCTTGGGACAGAGCAATCAGCCCCAGCATTTT | TRBD1 | 14 | few | TRBJ1-5 | TRBV10-3
CASSLRTSGSYNEQFF | TGTGCCAGCAGTTTGAGGACTAGCGGGAGTTACAATGAGCAGTTCTTC | TRBD2 | 16 | NA | TRBJ2-1 | TRBV12-3/TRBV12-4
CASSSQGRPGELFF | TGTGCCAGCAGTTCGCAGGGGAGACCCGGGGAGCTGTTTTTT | NA | 14 | many | TRBJ2-2 | TRBV27
CASSLSGGPNTGELFF | TGTGCCAGCAGCTTAAGCGGGGGTCCTAACACCGGGGAGCTGTTTTTT | TRBD2 | 16 | NA | TRBJ2-2 | TRBV11-2
CSVEVHLPEAFF | TGCAGCGTTGAAGTTCATCTCCCTGAAGCATTCTTT | NA | 12 | few | TRBJ1-1 | TRBV29-1
CASSQDNGGNTGELFF | TGCGCCAGCAGCCAAGATAATGGGGGGAACACCGGGGAGCTGTTTTTT | NA | 16 | NA | TRBJ2-2 | TRBV4-3
CASSLPVVTGELFF | TGTGCCAGCAGTTTGCCGGTGGTGACCGGGGAGCTGTTTTTT | NA | 14 | NA | TRBJ2-2 | TRBV28
CSATGARGTEAFF | TGCAGTGCTACCGGGGCCCGAGGCACTGAAGCTTTCTTT | NA | 13 | few | TRBJ1-1 | TRBV20-1
CASSQKGSPKNIQYF | TGCGCCAGCAGCCAAAAAGGTAGCCCCAAAAACATTCAGTACTTC | NA | 15 | many | TRBJ2-4 | TRBV4-3
CSASSGLGNGETQYF | TGCAGTGCTAGTAGCGGACTAGGGAACGGAGAGACCCAGTACTTC | TRBD2 | 15 | NA | TRBJ2-5 | TRBV20-1
CAIRKGTDSYEQYF | TGTGCCATCAGAAAAGGGACGGACTCCTACGAGCAGTACTTC | NA | 14 | few | TRBJ2-7 | TRBV10-3
CAISDLVYNEQFF | TGTGCCATCAGTGACTTAGTCTACAATGAGCAGTTCTTC | NA | 13 | NA | TRBJ2-1 | TRBV10-3
CASSYPKDRVGELFF | TGTGCCAGCAGTTACCCCAAGGACCGTGTCGGGGAGCTGTTTTTT | NA | 15 | NA | TRBJ2-2 | TRBV28
CASSGLVEYNEQFF | TGTGCCAGCAGTGGGTTAGTAGAGTACAATGAGCAGTTCTTC | NA | 14 | NA | TRBJ2-1 | TRBV6-2/TRBV6-3
CASGQGSTDTQYF | TGTGCCAGTGGTCAGGGGAGCACAGATACGCAGTATTTT | NA | 13 | many | TRBJ2-3 | TRBV19
CASSLWGQGSHEQYF | TGTGCCAGCAGTTTATGGGGACAGGGGAGCCACGAGCAGTACTTC | TRBD1 | 15 | few | TRBJ2-7 | TRBV28
CASSSRGGNQPQHF | TGTGCCAGCAGCTCCAGGGGCGGCAATCAGCCCCAGCATTTT | NA | 14 | NA | TRBJ1-5 | TRBV3-1
CASSESKNIQYF | TGTGCCAGCAGTGAAAGCAAAAACATTCAGTACTTC | NA | 12 | NA | TRBJ2-4 | TRBV6-1
CASSLQVRDTQYF | TGTGCCAGCAGTTTACAGGTCCGGGATACGCAGTATTTT | NA | 13 | few | TRBJ2-3 | TRBV12-3/TRBV12-4
CASNAGRTYNEQFF | TGTGCCAGCAACGCAGGGCGGACCTACAATGAGCAGTTCTTC | NA | 14 | NA | TRBJ2-1 | TRBV2
CASGREKNTEAFF | TGCGCCAGCGGCAGGGAGAAGAACACTGAAGCTTTCTTT | NA | 13 | NA | TRBJ1-1 | TRBV5-1
CASAGAGGEKLFF | TGTGCCAGCGCGGGGGCAGGGGGCGAAAAACTGTTTTTT | TRBD1 | 13 | NA | TRBJ1-4 | TRBV6-5
CSVPGGAQVIRFF | TGCAGCGTTCCCGGCGGAGCACAGGTAATCCGGTTCTTC | NA | 13 | many | TRBJ2-1 | TRBV29-1
CSVGYSGKNTQYF | TGCAGCGTTGGATACTCGGGGAAAAATACGCAGTATTTT | NA | 13 | NA | TRBJ2-3 | TRBV29-1
CASSLDHPEQFF | TGCGCCAGCAGCTTGGATCATCCTGAGCAGTTCTTC | NA | 12 | NA | TRBJ2-1 | TRBV5-1
CASSSGQGREKLFF | TGCGCCAGCAGCAGCGGACAGGGACGGGAAAAACTGTTTTTT | TRBD1 | 14 | many | TRBJ1-4 | TRBV5-1
CASSLIPGETEAFF | TGTGCCAGCAGTTTAATACCAGGGGAAACTGAAGCTTTCTTT | NA | 14 | few | TRBJ1-1 | TRBV12-3/TRBV12-4
CASSGPAADTQYF | TGCGCCAGCAGTGGGCCAGCGGCAGATACGCAGTATTTT | NA | 13 | few | TRBJ2-3 | TRBV5-1
CASSQATGIDTQYF | TGCGCCAGCAGCCAGGCCACAGGGATAGATACGCAGTATTTT | NA | 14 | NA | TRBJ2-3 | TRBV4-3
CASRVTRTEAFF | TGTGCCAGCAGGGTCACTAGGACTGAAGCTTTCTTT | NA | 12 | NA | TRBJ1-1 | TRBV2
CASGEQYF | TGTGCCTCGGGGGAGCAGTACTTC | NA | 8 | few | TRBJ2-7 | TRBV21-1